What follows are 19 T cell receptor beta chains derived from one specimen sequenced in a study of cytomegalovirus exposure and HLA in healthy donors. Primers included in the PCR were 60 Vbeta and 13 Jbeta primers. Here immunoSEQ multiplex PCR was the method, and the copy in TCRdb shows in-frame clones only, minus some. This table holds about 98,000 clones, more than 65% found once. The sequenced material came from PBMCs. The source of these receptors is a human donor in good health.

The sample holds a few counts of this clone. The V gene is TRBV27, the J gene TRBJ1-1, with 8 bases that match TRBD1. Germline lookup yields CDR1 MNHEY and CDR2 SMNVEV (reference sequence). Trimming took 5 bases from V and 3 from J; bases not matched to a gene: 11. The CDR3 is 16 residues long. DNA for the CDR3: TGTGCCAGCAGTACCTCAGGCGGACAGGGCTACACTGAAGCTTTCTTT. This encodes CASSTSGGQGYTEAFF.

This rearrangement joins TRBV6-1 to TRBJ1-1, with 8 bases aligning to TRBD1. The germline V gene has CDR1 MNHNS and CDR2 SASEGT. The CDR3 totals 15 residues. V shed 4 bases, J shed 2 bases, and the junction held 6 bases outside the gene matches. The CDR3 is CASSARQGRNTEAFF. Here the CDR3 DNA reads TGTGCCAGCAGTGCCCGACAGGGGCGAAACACTGAAGCTTTCTTT.

In nucleotides, the CDR3 is TGCAGCGTTGCCCCCCGACTAGCGGCCCGCCACAATGAGCAGTTCTTC. It translates to CSVAPRLAARHNEQFF. The J gene is TRBJ2-1, the V gene TRBV29-1; 9 bases are shared with TRBD2. The ends lost 4 bases at V and 5 bases at J; junction bases unmatched: 12. The CDR3 extends over 16 amino acids. Germline V gene sequence: CDR1 SQVTM, CDR2 ANQGSEA.

Only a few counts were recorded for this clone. V gene TRBV18 combines with J gene TRBJ1-4; TRBD1 aligns across 8 bases. V lost 3 bases and J lost 5; bases outside the gene matches: 5. Germline loops: CDR1 KGHSH, CDR2 LQKENI. CDR3 length: 15 amino acids. CDR3 coding DNA: TGTGCCAGCTCACCTAAGACAGGGGAGAATGAAAAACTGTTTTTT. This sequence encodes CASSPKTGENEKLFF.

The V call is TRBV30, the J call TRBJ1-1; 11 positions match TRBD1. CDR3 length equals 15 residues. V trimming: 4 bases; J trimming: 4 bases; junction bases outside the gene matches: 8. Per germline, CDR1 GTSNPN and CDR2 SVGIG (reference sequence). The CDR3 region has the DNA TGTGCCTGGACTAGAAGGGGACAGGGGGGCACTGAAGCTTTCTTT. Protein product: CAWTRRGQGGTEAFF.

A remark on this clone: The junction departs from the called germline gene at one end, perhaps through a read error. The chain employs TRBV7-2 and TRBJ2-7; no clear D gene. Per germline, CDR1 SGHTA and CDR2 FQGNSA. The CDR3 runs to 14 residues. CDR3 in DNA: TGTGCCAGCAGCTCATCAGCAGGCTCCTGCGAGCAGTACTTC. Amino acids: CASSSSAGSCEQYF.

The rearrangement uses TRBV25-1 and TRBJ1-3, with D perhaps TRBD1 (6 bases). CDR1 is MGHDK and CDR2 is SYGVNS in the germline V gene. The V gene lost 0 bases and the J gene lost 2 bases, with 11 bases spanning the gap. The CDR3 extends over 16 amino acids. The CDR3 nucleotides read TGTGCCAGCAGTGAATATCCTGAGGGGGCTGGAAACACCATATATTTT. Translating gives CASSEYPEGAGNTIYF. The variable domain in full, completed from reference TRBV25-1 and TRBJ1-3, reads EADIYQTPRYLVIGTGKKITLECSQTMGHDKMYWYQQDPGMELHLIHYSYGVNSTEKGDLSSESTVSRIRTEHFPLTLESARPSHTSQYLCASSEYPEGAGNTIYFGEGSWLTVV.

The chain combines TRBV6-1 with TRBJ1-2; D is possibly TRBD1 (5 bases). Per the germline V gene, CDR1 is MNHNS and CDR2 is SASEGT. This CDR3 is built from 15 residues. The V and J ends lost 0 bases and 7 bases respectively, with 15 bases between them. The CDR3: CASSEALGQGCGYTF. Here the CDR3 DNA reads TGTGCCAGCAGTGAAGCGCTCGGTCAGGGCTGTGGCTACACCTTC.

The V call is TRBV14, the J call TRBJ2-3, with 14 bases fitting TRBD2. The CDR3 has 16 amino acids. Losses at the gene ends were 2 bases for V and 7 bases for J; bases not matched to a gene: 5. Germline assignment: CDR1 SGHDN and CDR2 FVKESK. The DNA for the CDR3 is TGTGCCAGCAGCCAAATGACTAGCGGGAGGGCCCATACGCAGTATTTT. Its translation is CASSQMTSGRAHTQYF.

The chain employs TRBV2 and TRBJ2-5, with D tentatively TRBD1 (7 bases). Germline V gene sequence: CDR1 SNHLY, CDR2 FYNNEI. The CDR3 extends over 16 amino acids. The germline V and J ends were trimmed by 1 base and 5 bases, with 17 bases remaining between them. The CDR3 DNA reads as TGTGCCAGCAGTGAAGACGGAGGGACAGATTCGGAGACCCAGTACTTC. Translated, it gives CASSEDGGTDSETQYF.

This clone showed up just once. This rearrangement joins TRBV10-2 to TRBJ1-1; D call uncertain. The CDR3 is 13 amino acids. V was clipped by 8 bases and J by 1 base, with 11 bases between them. Germline-derived CDR1 and CDR2 are WSHSY and SAAADI. The CDR3 loop is CASRRRRNTEAFF. The CDR3 region has the DNA TGCGCCAGCCGCCGACGGAGGAACACTGAAGCTTTCTTT.

The rearrangement links TRBV7-2 to TRBJ1-1; tentative D call: TRBD1 (6 bases). The CDR3 totals 14 residues. Per germline, CDR1 SGHTA and CDR2 FQGNSA. With 5 bases removed from V and 1 base from J, the gap between germline ends came to 11 bases. CDR3 nucleotides: TGTGCCAGCAGCCTCCTGACAGGGAACACTGAAGCTTTCTTT. Translated: CASSLLTGNTEAFF. The entire variable domain, with the rest obtained from reference TRBV7-2 and TRBJ1-1, is as follows: GAGVSQSPSNKVTEKGKDVELRCDPISGHTALYWYRQSLGQGLEFLIYFQGNSAPDKSGLPSDRFSAERTGGSVSTLTIQRTQQEDSAVYLCASSLLTGNTEAFFGQGTRLTVV.

The gene calls are TRBV7-2 and TRBJ2-7; weak D call: TRBD2 (5 bases). CDR1 is SGHTA and CDR2 is FQGNSA in the germline V gene. V was cut by 4 bases and J by 3 bases, with 16 bases left in between. The CDR3 sequence is 15 residues long. The CDR3 region has the DNA TGTGCCAGCAGCTCGACGCCGGGAAGGATCTACGAGCAGTACTTC. The encoded protein is CASSSTPGRIYEQYF.

This clone was found a few times. The V gene is TRBV7-9, the J gene TRBJ2-7; TRBD2 might be the D (6 bases). The V gene's germline CDR1 is SEHNR and CDR2 FQNEAQ (reference sequence). The CDR3 consists of 16 residues. V was cut by 5 bases and J by 2 bases, with 19 bases left in between. The chain's CDR3 is CASSPGGRATAYEQYF. The CDR3 nucleotides read TGTGCCAGCAGCCCCGGGGGTCGGGCCACAGCCTACGAGCAGTACTTC.

The CDR3 sequence: CASRSPGQQYF. The CDR3 region has the DNA TGTGCCAGCAGGTCGCCGGGACAACAGTACTTC. This chain links TRBV6-6 with TRBJ2-4; TRBD1 is a possible D gene (6 bases). V lost 6 bases and J 13 bases, leaving 13 bases between the germline ends. Germline V gives CDR1 MNHNY, CDR2 SVGAGI (reference sequence). The CDR3 is made up of 11 amino acids.

This chain connects TRBV7-2 to TRBJ2-3; the D gene is possibly TRBD2 (5 bases). V shed 1 base and J shed 6 bases, with 17 bases lying between them. Germline V gene data show CDR1 as SGHTA and CDR2 as FQGNSA. This CDR3 is 16 amino acids long. The CDR3 region is CASSLVPATIGDTQYF. The CDR3 nucleotides read TGTGCCAGCAGCTTAGTCCCAGCGACTATCGGGGATACGCAGTATTTT. Full variable domain (outside the CDR3, taken from reference TRBV7-2 and TRBJ2-3): GAGVSQSPSNKVTEKGKDVELRCDPISGHTALYWYRQSLGQGLEFLIYFQGNSAPDKSGLPSDRFSAERTGGSVSTLTIQRTQQEDSAVYLCASSLVPATIGDTQYFGPGTRLTVL.

This rearrangement joins TRBV29-1 to TRBJ2-7; 7 bases line up with TRBD1. CDR3 length: 11 amino acids. The V segment lost 5 bases and the J segment 3 bases; nucleotides outside the gene matches: 1. Germline CDR1 is SQVTM and CDR2 is ANQGSEA. CDR3 DNA sequence: TGCAGCGTTCAGGGGGACTACGAGCAGTACTTC. Translating gives CSVQGDYEQYF.

This clone was counted between two and nine times. V and J are TRBV5-4 and TRBJ2-1, with TRBD1 matching 9 bases. The CDR3 is made up of 15 amino acids. CDR1 SGHNT and CDR2 YYREEE come from the germline V gene (reference sequence). Trimming cost V 4 bases and J 4 bases; bases outside gene matches: 6. The CDR3 protein is CASSRAGTGYNEQFF. For the CDR3, the DNA is TGTGCCAGCAGCCGTGCCGGGACAGGGTACAATGAGCAGTTCTTC. The whole variable domain, filled in from reference TRBV5-4 and TRBJ2-1, reads ETGVTQSPTHLIKTRGQQVTLRCSSQSGHNTVSWYQQALGQGPQFIFQYYREEENGRGNFPPRFSGLQFPNYSSELNVNALELDDSALYLCASSRAGTGYNEQFFGPGTRLTVL.

Written as DNA, the CDR3 is TGTGCCAGCAGCTTAATAGGAGGCACCGGGGAGCTGTTTTTT. Amino acid sequence: CASSLIGGTGELFF. V gene TRBV11-3 combines with J gene TRBJ2-2, with D perhaps TRBD2 (5 bases). The CDR3 has 14 amino acids. Germline lookup yields CDR1 SGHNT and CDR2 YENEEA. The V gene lost 2 bases and the J gene lost 4 bases, with 8 bases spanning the gap.